This T cell receptor (beta chain) came from a study of CXCR3-negative and CXCR3-positive naive CD8 T cells. Study conclusions and caveats: Naive cells used TRBV-TRBJ genes in much the same way whether CXCR3-negative or CXCR3-positive; memory cells did not. No difference in surface CD5 was seen between naive subsets, and TCR strength was inferred from TRB CDR3 properties. When CXCR3-positive naive cells were set against CXCR3-negative naive cells, the former had more hydrophobic TRB CDR3s.

The CDR3 runs 15 residues. Germline V gives CDR1 DFQATT, CDR2 SNEGSKA (reference sequence). Libraries were UMI-labeled 5' RACE TRB cDNA. TCRdb re-called the 5' RACE reads and shows each CDR3 protein once, DNA omitted. The table for this sample gives 20,000 to 30,000 distinct CDR3 sequences. Remarks on this clonotype: The antigen remains undetermined.

Material: naive CXCR3- CD8+ T cells from blood. Subset described: CD45RO-CCR7+CD27+CD95- naive CD8+ T cells lacking CXCR3 (TNR3-). This clonotype was obtained from a human donor in good health. Some clones in this sample may be carry-over from other donors' samples. V is TRBV20-1 and J is TRBJ2-7; there is no DNA to check the TCRdb D call of TRBD1. CDR3 loop: CSARGVTGVSYEQYF.